Listed here are 15 T cell receptor beta chains from one sample, sequenced in a study of CD4 T cells in relation to SARS-CoV-2 and coronaviruses. The unexposed donors gave CD4+ T cells in 2011-2018, prior to COVID-19. The cells were cultured for 9 to 11 days before CD4+ T cells were isolated. Sequencing used immunoSEQ multiplex PCR; TCRdb keeps in-frame clones, though not all of them. The table includes roughly 24,000 clones, approximately 80% detected once. Their antigens are not known. The sequencing sample was made of CD4+ T cells from PBMCs, cultured in vitro. These receptors came from a human donor in good health.

The CDR3, as DNA: TGTGCCAGCAGCTTGGTTGGGACAACGAACACTGAAGCTTTCTTT. It yields the protein CASSLVGTTNTEAFF. The genes are TRBV5-5 and TRBJ1-1; perhaps TRBD1 as D (6 bases). Germline CDR1 reads SGHKS; CDR2 reads YYEKEE (reference sequence). The CDR3 spans 15 residues. V was pared by 0 bases and J by 1 base, with 10 bases between.

The J gene is TRBJ2-1, the V gene TRBV4-2, with D unresolved. Trimming shortened V by 5 bases and J by 8 bases, and 10 bases separated the two germline ends. Germline assignment: CDR1 LGHNA and CDR2 YNFKEQ. This CDR3 is built from 12 residues. The CDR3 coding sequence is TGTGCCAGCAGCAGGGTAGTCGATGAGCAGTTCTTC. It is translated as CASSRVVDEQFF.

The chain employs TRBV19 and TRBJ2-7; 10 bases match TRBD1. Per the germline V gene, CDR1 is LNHDA and CDR2 is SQIVND (reference sequence). The CDR3 extends over 13 amino acids. V was clipped by 8 bases and J by 5 bases; unmatched bases: 6. In DNA form, the CDR3 reads TGTGCCAGTTCGGGACAGGGGAACCACGAGCAGTACTTC. It codes for CASSGQGNHEQYF.

This chain connects TRBV2 to TRBJ1-1; tentatively, D is TRBD1 (5 bases). There are 12 residues in the CDR3. V was shortened by 8 bases and J by 0 bases, with 7 bases between the two germline ends. Germline CDR1 reads SNHLY; CDR2 reads FYNNEI. The CDR3 bases are TGTGCCAGCGGGGGACTGAACACTGAAGCTTTCTTT. Translating gives CASGGLNTEAFF.

The chain joins TRBV6-6 to TRBJ2-1; D uncertain. The CDR3 extends over 15 amino acids. The V gene lost 10 bases and the J gene lost 7 bases, with 23 bases spanning the gap. Germline values: CDR1 MNHNY, CDR2 SVGAGI (reference sequence). In DNA form, the CDR3 reads TGTGCCACCACCACGGCTGGGGTGGGCAGAAATGAGCAGTTCTTC. This sequence encodes CATTTAGVGRNEQFF.

This chain links TRBV7-2 with TRBJ2-7; TRBD1 matches 9 bases. The CDR3 contains 15 residues. Germline loops: CDR1 SGHTA, CDR2 FQGNSA. Germline trimming cut 5 bases from V and 5 bases from J; bases unmatched to any gene: 10. The CDR3 region has the DNA TGTGCCAGCAGCCCAACCTCCGGGACAGGGAACGAGCAGTACTTC. It specifies CASSPTSGTGNEQYF.

The V call is TRBV19, the J call TRBJ1-2, with 7 bases identical to TRBD1. CDR3 length: 15 amino acids. V lost 4 bases to trimming and J lost 0 bases; unmatched junction nucleotides: 5. Germline V gene sequence: CDR1 LNHDA, CDR2 SQIVND (reference sequence). The CDR3 reads CASSTKQGTNYGYTF. The CDR3 DNA reads as TGTGCCAGTAGTACTAAACAGGGGACTAACTATGGCTACACCTTC.

This chain links TRBV21-1 with TRBJ1-2. TRBV21-1 is reported as a pseudogene. This CDR3 spans 16 amino acids. The CDR3 loop reads CASVRRNPALGYGYTF. The CDR3, as DNA: TGTGCCAGCGTAAGGCGTAACCCCGCTTTAGGCTATGGCTACACCTTC.

The rearrangement joins TRBV6-1 to TRBJ2-7; the D gene is possibly TRBD1 (5 bases). This CDR3 region has 14 residues. Germline values: CDR1 MNHNS, CDR2 SASEGT. V shed 1 base and J shed 3 bases, with 10 bases lying between them. This chain's CDR3 is CASSEGWGVYEQYF. The CDR3 DNA sequence: TGTGCCAGCAGTGAAGGCTGGGGCGTCTACGAGCAGTACTTC.

This clone was detected a few times. The chain couples TRBV5-1 to TRBJ2-1, with a possible D match to TRBD1 (5 bases). The length of the CDR3 is 12 residues. Germline V CDR1 and CDR2: SGHRS, YFSETQ. The ends were cut back, 3 bases at V and 6 bases at J, with 7 bases in the middle. The CDR3 sequence is CASSWQGNEQFF. CDR3 sequence (DNA): TGCGCCAGCAGCTGGCAGGGCAATGAGCAGTTCTTC.

This clone was seen a handful of times. The genes are TRBV5-1 and TRBJ2-7; maybe TRBD1 (5 bases). V lost 0 bases to trimming and J lost 6 bases, with 13 bases between them. Germline V gene data show CDR1 as SGHRS and CDR2 as YFSETQ. There are 14 residues in the CDR3. The CDR3 DNA reads TGCGCCAGCAGCTTGGCCAGGGCTGGCGGCGAGCAGTACTTC. Its protein product is CASSLARAGGEQYF.

This clone was counted between two and nine times. The CDR3 loop reads CASRRSTDTQYF. Written as DNA, the CDR3 is TGTGCCAGCAGACGCTCCACAGATACGCAGTATTTT. The rearrangement joins TRBV12-3 or TRBV12-4 to TRBJ2-3; no clear D gene. Trimming removed 6 bases at V and 2 bases at J, with 6 bases between. The CDR3 runs 12 residues.

The CDR3 region is CAISDGSGTQETQYF. The CDR3 DNA reads as TGTGCCATCAGTGATGGTAGCGGCACACAAGAGACCCAGTACTTC. The V call is TRBV10-3, the J call TRBJ2-5; maybe TRBD2 (6 bases). Trimming took off 3 bases at V and 2 bases at J, with 13 bases between the two ends. CDR1 and CDR2 from the germline V gene are ENHRY and SYGVKD. This CDR3 spans 15 amino acids.

The J gene is TRBJ1-5, the V gene TRBV19; the D gene is possibly TRBD1 (6 bases). The germline V gene has CDR1 LNHDA and CDR2 SQIVND (reference sequence). The CDR3 has 15 amino acids. V shed 10 bases and J shed 4 bases, with 20 bases lying between them. This CDR3 is CATMGRGFGNQPQHF. In nucleotides, the CDR3 is TGTGCCACCATGGGGAGGGGGTTCGGTAATCAGCCCCAGCATTTT.

This chain joins TRBV6-1 and TRBJ2-1, with 8 nucleotides matching TRBD2. The germline gives CDR1 MNHNS, CDR2 SASEGT. The CDR3 is made up of 15 amino acids. Trimming removed 2 bases from V and 7 bases from J; junction bases left unmatched: 7. The CDR3 loop is CASSENSGGPNEQFF. The DNA of the CDR3 is TGTGCCAGCAGTGAAAACTCGGGAGGGCCGAATGAGCAGTTCTTC.